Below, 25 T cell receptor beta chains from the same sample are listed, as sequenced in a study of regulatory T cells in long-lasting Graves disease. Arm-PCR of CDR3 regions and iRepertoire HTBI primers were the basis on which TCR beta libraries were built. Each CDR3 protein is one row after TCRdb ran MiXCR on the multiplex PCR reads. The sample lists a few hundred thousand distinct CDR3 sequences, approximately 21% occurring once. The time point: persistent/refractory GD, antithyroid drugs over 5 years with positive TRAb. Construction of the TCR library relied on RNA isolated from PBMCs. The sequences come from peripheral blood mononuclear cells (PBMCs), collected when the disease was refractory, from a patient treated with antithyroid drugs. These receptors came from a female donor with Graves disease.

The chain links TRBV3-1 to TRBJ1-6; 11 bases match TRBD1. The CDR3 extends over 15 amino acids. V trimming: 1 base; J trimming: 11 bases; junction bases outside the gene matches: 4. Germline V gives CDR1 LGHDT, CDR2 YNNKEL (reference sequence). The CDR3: CASSQGTGGKAPLHF. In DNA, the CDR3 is TGTGCCAGCAGCCAAGGGACAGGGGGCAAGGCACCCCTCCACTTT.

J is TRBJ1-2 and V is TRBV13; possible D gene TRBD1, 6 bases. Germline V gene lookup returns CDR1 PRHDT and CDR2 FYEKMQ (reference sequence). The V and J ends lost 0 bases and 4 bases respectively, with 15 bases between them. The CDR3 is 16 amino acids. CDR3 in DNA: TGTGCCAGCAGCTTAGGACGGGCAGGGGAAGTCTATGGCTACACCTTC. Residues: CASSLGRAGEVYGYTF.

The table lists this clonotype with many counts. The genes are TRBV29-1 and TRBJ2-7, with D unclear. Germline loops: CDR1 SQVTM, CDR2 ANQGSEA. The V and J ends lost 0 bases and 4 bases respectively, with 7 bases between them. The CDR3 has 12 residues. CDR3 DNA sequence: TGCAGCGTTGAAGATTTTCCATACGAGCAGTACTTC. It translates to CSVEDFPYEQYF.

CDR3 protein: CSARSQRGTNEQYF. CDR3 sequence (DNA): TGCAGTGCCCGCTCCCAGCGGGGGACGAACGAGCAGTACTTC. The chain links TRBV20-1 to TRBJ2-7; 8 bases agree with TRBD2. This CDR3 region has 14 residues. Losses at the gene ends were 6 bases for V and 5 bases for J; bases not matched to a gene: 12. Germline lookup yields CDR1 DFQATT and CDR2 SNEGSKA (reference sequence).

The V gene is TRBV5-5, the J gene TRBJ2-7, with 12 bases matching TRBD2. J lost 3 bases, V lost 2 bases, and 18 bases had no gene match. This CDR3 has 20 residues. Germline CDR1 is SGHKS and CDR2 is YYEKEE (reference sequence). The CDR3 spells CASSFFSSGRVSPRLYEQYF. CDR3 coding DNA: TGTGCCAGCAGCTTCTTCTCTAGCGGGAGGGTGTCCCCTCGGCTCTACGAGCAGTACTTC.

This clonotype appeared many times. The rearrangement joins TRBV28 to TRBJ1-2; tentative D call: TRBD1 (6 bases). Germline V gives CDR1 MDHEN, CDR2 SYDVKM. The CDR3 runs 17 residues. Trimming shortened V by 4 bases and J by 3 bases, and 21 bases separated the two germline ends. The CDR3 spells CASSSLPAGASDYGYTF. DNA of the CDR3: TGTGCCAGCAGTTCCCTCCCGGCGGGGGCGAGCGACTATGGCTACACCTTC.

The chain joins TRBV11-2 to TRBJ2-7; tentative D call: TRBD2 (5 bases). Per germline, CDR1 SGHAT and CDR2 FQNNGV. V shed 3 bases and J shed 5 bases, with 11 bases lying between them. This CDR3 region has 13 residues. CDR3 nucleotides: TGTGCCAGCAGCTTCAACGGACTCAACGAGCAGTACTTC. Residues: CASSFNGLNEQYF.

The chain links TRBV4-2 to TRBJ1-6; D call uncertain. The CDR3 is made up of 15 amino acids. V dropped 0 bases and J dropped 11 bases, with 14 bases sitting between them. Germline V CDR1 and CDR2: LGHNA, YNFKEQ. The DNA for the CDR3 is TGTGCCAGCAGCCAAGATCTTGGCTCTATGGCACCCCTCCACTTT. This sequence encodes CASSQDLGSMAPLHF.

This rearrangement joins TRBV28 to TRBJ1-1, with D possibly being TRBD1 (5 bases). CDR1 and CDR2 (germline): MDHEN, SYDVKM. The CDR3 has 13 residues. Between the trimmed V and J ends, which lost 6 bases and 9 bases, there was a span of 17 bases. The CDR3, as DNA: TGTGCCAGCAGAGCCCCGGGACGTCCTCAAGCTTTCTTT. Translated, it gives CASRAPGRPQAFF.

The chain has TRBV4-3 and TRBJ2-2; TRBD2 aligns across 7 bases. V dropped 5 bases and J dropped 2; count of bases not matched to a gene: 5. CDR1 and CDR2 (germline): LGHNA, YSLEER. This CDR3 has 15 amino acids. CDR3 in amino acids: CASSGASGNTGELFF. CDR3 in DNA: TGCGCCAGCAGCGGCGCTAGCGGAAACACCGGGGAGCTGTTTTTT.

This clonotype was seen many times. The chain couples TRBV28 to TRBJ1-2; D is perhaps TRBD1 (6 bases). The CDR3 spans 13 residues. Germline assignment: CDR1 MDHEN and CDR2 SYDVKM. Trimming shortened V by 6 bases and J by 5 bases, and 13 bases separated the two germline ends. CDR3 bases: TGTGCCAGCAGCTCAGGGGCCGTGTATGGCTACACCTTC. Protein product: CASSSGAVYGYTF.

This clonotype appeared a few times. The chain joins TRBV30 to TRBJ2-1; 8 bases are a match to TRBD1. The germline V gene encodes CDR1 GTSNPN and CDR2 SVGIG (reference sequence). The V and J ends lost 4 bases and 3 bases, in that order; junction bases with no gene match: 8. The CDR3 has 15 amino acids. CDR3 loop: CAWTPDRGGYNEQFF. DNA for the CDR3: TGTGCCTGGACCCCCGACAGGGGTGGCTACAATGAGCAGTTCTTC.

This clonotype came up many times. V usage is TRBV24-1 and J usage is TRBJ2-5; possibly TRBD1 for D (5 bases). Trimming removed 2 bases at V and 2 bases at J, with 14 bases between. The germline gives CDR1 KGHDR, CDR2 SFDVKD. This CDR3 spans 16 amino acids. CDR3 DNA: TGTGCCACCAGTGATTCCTATGCAGGGTATCAAGAGACCCAGTACTTC. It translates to CATSDSYAGYQETQYF.

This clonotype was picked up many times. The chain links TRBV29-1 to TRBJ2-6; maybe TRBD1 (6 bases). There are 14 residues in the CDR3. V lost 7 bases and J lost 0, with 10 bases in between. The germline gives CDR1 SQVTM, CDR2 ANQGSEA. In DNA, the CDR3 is TGCAGCGGGCTGGACAGCTCTGGGGCCAACGTCCTGACTTTC. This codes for CSGLDSSGANVLTF.

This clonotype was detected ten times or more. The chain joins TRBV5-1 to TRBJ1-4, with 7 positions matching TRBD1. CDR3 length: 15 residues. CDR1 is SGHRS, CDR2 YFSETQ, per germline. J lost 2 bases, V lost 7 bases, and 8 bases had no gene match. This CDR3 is CASGTGERTNEKLFF. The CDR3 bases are TGCGCCAGCGGTACAGGGGAACGTACTAATGAAAAACTGTTTTTT.

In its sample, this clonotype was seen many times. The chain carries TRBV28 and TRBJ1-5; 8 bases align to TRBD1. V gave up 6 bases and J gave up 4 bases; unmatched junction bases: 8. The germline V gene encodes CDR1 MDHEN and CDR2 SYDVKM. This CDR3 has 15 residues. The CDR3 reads CASRPNRGLNQPQHF. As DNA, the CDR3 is TGTGCCAGCAGACCGAACAGGGGGTTAAATCAGCCCCAGCATTTT.

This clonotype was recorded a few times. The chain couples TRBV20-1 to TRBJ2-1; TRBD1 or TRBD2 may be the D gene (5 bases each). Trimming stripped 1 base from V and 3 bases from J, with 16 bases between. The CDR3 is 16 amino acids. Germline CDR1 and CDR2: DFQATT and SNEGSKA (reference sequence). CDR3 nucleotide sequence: TGCAGTGCTAGAGCCTTAATAGAGGGGCGCTACAATGAGCAGTTCTTC. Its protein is CSARALIEGRYNEQFF.

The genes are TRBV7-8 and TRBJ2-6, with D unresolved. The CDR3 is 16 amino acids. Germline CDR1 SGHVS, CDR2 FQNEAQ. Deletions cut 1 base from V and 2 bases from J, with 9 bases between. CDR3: CASSLDLGTGANVLTF. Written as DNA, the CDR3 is TGTGCCAGCAGCTTAGATTTGGGTACTGGGGCCAACGTCCTGACTTTC. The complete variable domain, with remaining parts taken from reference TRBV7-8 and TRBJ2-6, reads GAGVSQSPRYKVAKRGQDVALRCDPISGHVSLFWYQQALGQGPEFLTYFQNEAQLDKSGLPSDRFFAERPEGSVSTLKIQRTQQEDSAVYLCASSLDLGTGANVLTFGAGSRLTVL.

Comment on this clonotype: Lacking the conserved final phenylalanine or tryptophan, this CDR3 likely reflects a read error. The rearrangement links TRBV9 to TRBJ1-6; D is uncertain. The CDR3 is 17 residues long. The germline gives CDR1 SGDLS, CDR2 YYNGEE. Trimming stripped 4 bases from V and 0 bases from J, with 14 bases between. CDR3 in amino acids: CASSRRDPSSYNSPLHS. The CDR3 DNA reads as TGTGCCAGCAGCCGTAGAGATCCGAGCTCCTATAATTCACCCCTCCACTCT.

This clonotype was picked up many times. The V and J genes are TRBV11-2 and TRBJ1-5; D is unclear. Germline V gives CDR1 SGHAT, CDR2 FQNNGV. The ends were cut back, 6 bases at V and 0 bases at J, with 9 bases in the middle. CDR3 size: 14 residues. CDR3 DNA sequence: TGTGCCAGCAGTTTCGGCCTTAGCAATCAGCCCCAGCATTTT. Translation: CASSFGLSNQPQHF.

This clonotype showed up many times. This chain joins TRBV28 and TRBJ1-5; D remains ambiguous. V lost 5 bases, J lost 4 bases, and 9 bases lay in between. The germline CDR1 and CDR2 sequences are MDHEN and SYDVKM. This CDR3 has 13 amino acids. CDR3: CASSSELNQPQHF. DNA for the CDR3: TGTGCCAGCAGTAGCGAATTAAATCAGCCCCAGCATTTT.

CDR3 sequence reads: CASSLSGQGSHSPLHF. CDR3 DNA: TGTGCCAGCAGCCTCTCCGGACAGGGGTCTCATTCACCCCTCCACTTT. This chain connects TRBV27 to TRBJ1-6, with 9 bases identical to TRBD1. This CDR3 is 16 amino acids long. Per the germline V gene, CDR1 is MNHEY and CDR2 is SMNVEV (reference sequence). The junction had 11 bases not matched to a gene; V was cut back by 6 bases and J by 8 bases.

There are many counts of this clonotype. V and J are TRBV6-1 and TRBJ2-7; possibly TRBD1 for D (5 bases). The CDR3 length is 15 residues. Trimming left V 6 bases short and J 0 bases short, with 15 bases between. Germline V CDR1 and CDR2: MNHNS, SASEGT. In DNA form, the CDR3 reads TGTGCCAGCAGGAATACAGGTTCTAGCTCCTACGAGCAGTACTTC. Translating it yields CASRNTGSSSYEQYF.

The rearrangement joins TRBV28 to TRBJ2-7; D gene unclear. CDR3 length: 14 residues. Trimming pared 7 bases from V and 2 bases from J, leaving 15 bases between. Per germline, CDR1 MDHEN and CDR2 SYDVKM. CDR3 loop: CASTTGSLTYEQYF. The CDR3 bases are TGTGCCAGCACAACTGGGTCCTTAACCTACGAGCAGTACTTC.

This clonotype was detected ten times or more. CDR3 DNA sequence: TGTGCCAGCAGATTAGCGGCTAGCGGATCCTACGAGCAGTACTTC. Its translation is CASRLAASGSYEQYF. The chain has TRBV6-1 and TRBJ2-7; TRBD2 aligns across 7 bases. Germline trimming cut 6 bases from V and 1 base from J; bases unmatched to any gene: 9. The CDR3 extends over 15 amino acids. Germline V lookup: CDR1 MNHNS, CDR2 SASEGT.